These T cell receptor beta chains were read from a single sample in a study of regulatory T cells in long-lasting Graves disease. One entry per CDR3 protein, called by TCRdb with MiXCR from the multiplex PCR reads. This sample yields some 300,000 distinct CDR3 sequences, of which around 20% are seen a single time; approximately 53% belongs to the top ten. The material was peripheral blood mononuclear cells (PBMCs), obtained when the disease was refractory, from a patient treated with antithyroid drugs. All receptors derive from a female donor with Graves disease. Each CDR3 is given with its conserved first and last residue. D genes are given only for firm matches. The listing skips clone size in some rows; elsewhere it reads once, few, many or a size class.

j_gene: TRBJ1-1; abundance: many; d_gene: NA; v_gene: TRBV30; CDR3nt: TGTGCCTGGAGTGTACAGGGAGACACTGAAGCTTTCTTT; CDR3aa: CAWSVQGDTEAFF
j_gene: TRBJ2-6; abundance: few; d_gene: TRBD1; v_gene: TRBV6-1; CDR3nt: TGTGCCAGCCGGGACAGGGGGAGCTCTGGGGCCAACGTCCTGACTTTC; CDR3aa: CASRDRGSSGANVLTF
j_gene: TRBJ2-7; abundance: few; d_gene: TRBD2; v_gene: TRBV9; CDR3nt: TGTGCCAGCAGCGTAGAAGCGGGAGGCTACGAGCAGTACTTC; CDR3aa: CASSVEAGGYEQYF
j_gene: TRBJ1-2; abundance: many; d_gene: TRBD1; v_gene: TRBV28; CDR3nt: TGTGCCAGCAGTTTACCCAGGGGGCAGGGCTACACCTTC; CDR3aa: CASSLPRGQGYTF
j_gene: TRBJ2-3; abundance: NA; d_gene: TRBD2; v_gene: TRBV2; CDR3nt: TGTGCCAGCAGTGTCGGGGGGGGCGGCACAGATACGCAGTATTTT; CDR3aa: CASSVGGGGTDTQYF
j_gene: TRBJ2-5; abundance: NA; d_gene: NA; v_gene: TRBV27; CDR3nt: TGTGCCAGCCAGCCTGGGGTTGATGTGGAGACCCAGTACTTC; CDR3aa: CASQPGVDVETQYF
j_gene: TRBJ1-1; abundance: NA; d_gene: NA; v_gene: TRBV7-9; CDR3nt: TGTGCCAGCAGCTTAGAAAAAGCTTTCTTT; CDR3aa: CASSLEKAFF
j_gene: TRBJ2-2; abundance: NA; d_gene: TRBD2; v_gene: TRBV6-6; CDR3nt: TGTGCCAGCAGTTACTCGATCGCGGGGGGATATCTCGGGGAGCTGTTTTTT; CDR3aa: CASSYSIAGGYLGELFF
j_gene: TRBJ2-7; abundance: few; d_gene: NA; v_gene: TRBV20-1; CDR3nt: TGCAGTGCCCTCGACGGGAACGAGCAGTACTTC; CDR3aa: CSALDGNEQYF
j_gene: TRBJ1-3; abundance: many; d_gene: NA; v_gene: TRBV2; CDR3nt: TGTGCCAGCAGTGATTTCCGACAGACCTCCTCTGGAAACACCATATATTTT; CDR3aa: CASSDFRQTSSGNTIYF
j_gene: TRBJ2-7; abundance: few; d_gene: TRBD2; v_gene: TRBV29-1; CDR3nt: TGCAGCGTTGAACTACTAGCGGGGGGTTACGAGCAGTACTTC; CDR3aa: CSVELLAGGYEQYF
j_gene: TRBJ1-5; abundance: once; d_gene: NA; v_gene: TRBV7-2; CDR3nt: TGTGCCGGCAGCTTATGGGAAAAGAACCAGCCCCAGCATTTT; CDR3aa: CAGSLWEKNQPQHF
j_gene: TRBJ2-2; abundance: few; d_gene: NA; v_gene: TRBV28; CDR3nt: TGTGCCAGCAGTTTCGGGGGAGGCGGGGAGCTGTTTTTT; CDR3aa: CASSFGGGGELFF
j_gene: TRBJ2-7; abundance: many; d_gene: NA; v_gene: TRBV5-6; CDR3nt: TGTGCCAGCAACTACCGGGTCGGACCGACCTACGAGCAGTACTTC; CDR3aa: CASNYRVGPTYEQYF
j_gene: TRBJ1-1; abundance: few; d_gene: NA; v_gene: TRBV19; CDR3nt: TGTGCCAGTAGTAACCGGGGAGGATGGACTGAAGCTTTCTTT; CDR3aa: CASSNRGGWTEAFF
j_gene: TRBJ2-2; abundance: few; d_gene: NA; v_gene: TRBV7-3; CDR3nt: TGTGCCAGCAGCTTATACCCCGAGAACACCGGGGAGCTGTTTTTT; CDR3aa: CASSLYPENTGELFF
j_gene: TRBJ2-7; abundance: once; d_gene: NA; v_gene: TRBV9; CDR3nt: TGTGCCAGCAGCGCCGGGACGGCCCTGAATCAGTACTTC; CDR3aa: CASSAGTALNQYF
j_gene: TRBJ2-4; abundance: NA; d_gene: TRBD2; v_gene: TRBV19; CDR3nt: TGTGCCAGTAAAGAGGAGACGGTAGCGGGGGCCCTCTTCTTC; CDR3aa: CASKEETVAGALFF
j_gene: TRBJ2-5; abundance: few; d_gene: TRBD1; v_gene: TRBV28; CDR3nt: TGTGCCAGCAGTTTTCAGGGGGCAGTTCAAGAGACCCAGTACTTC; CDR3aa: CASSFQGAVQETQYF
j_gene: TRBJ1-2; abundance: many; d_gene: NA; v_gene: TRBV6-1; CDR3nt: TGTGCCATCTGGTCCTATGGCTACACCTTC; CDR3aa: CAIWSYGYTF
j_gene: TRBJ2-2; abundance: NA; d_gene: TRBD2; v_gene: TRBV20-1; CDR3nt: TGCAGTGCTAGAGAGGGACTAGCGGGAGTGGGTTTAAACGGGGAGCTGTTTTTT; CDR3aa: CSAREGLAGVGLNGELFF
j_gene: TRBJ2-3; abundance: few; d_gene: NA; v_gene: TRBV12-3/TRBV12-4; CDR3nt: TGTGCCAGCTCAGATCTGCGGGCCTCAGATACGCAGTATTTT; CDR3aa: CASSDLRASDTQYF
j_gene: TRBJ2-4; abundance: NA; d_gene: NA; v_gene: TRBV4-2; CDR3nt: TGTGCCAGCAGCCCCCTTGCGGGCGGCATTCAGTACTTC; CDR3aa: CASSPLAGGIQYF
j_gene: TRBJ1-2; abundance: once; d_gene: TRBD1; v_gene: TRBV11-2; CDR3nt: TGTGCCAGCAGCTCCGAAGACGACAGGGAGTCTGGCTACACCTTC; CDR3aa: CASSSEDDRESGYTF
j_gene: TRBJ2-7; abundance: many; d_gene: NA; v_gene: TRBV6-1; CDR3nt: TGTGCCAGCAGACCGACGGCGGCCCTACGCGAGCAGTACTTC; CDR3aa: CASRPTAALREQYF
j_gene: TRBJ2-5; abundance: many; d_gene: TRBD2; v_gene: TRBV30; CDR3nt: TGTGCCTGGAGAAGGGAGGGCCCAGAGACCCAGTACTTC; CDR3aa: CAWRREGPETQYF
j_gene: TRBJ2-2; abundance: many; d_gene: NA; v_gene: TRBV28; CDR3nt: TGTGCCAGCGCGGACCCCAACACCGGGGAGCTGTTTTTT; CDR3aa: CASADPNTGELFF
j_gene: TRBJ2-2; abundance: few; d_gene: TRBD2; v_gene: TRBV28; CDR3nt: TGTGCCAGCAGTCCCCTAGCGGGGAGGGTGCCCGGGGAGCTGTTTTTT; CDR3aa: CASSPLAGRVPGELFF